This passage covers 8 T cell receptor beta chains from one sample sequenced in a study of blood T cells in healthy people across ages. Together with a sample-barcoded 5' primer, a J-beta primer mix was included in a second PCR lasting about 6 to 11 cycles. TCRdb reanalysed the 5' RACE reads using MiXCR and keeps one entry per CDR3 protein. The repertoire holds about 1.4 million distinct CDR3 sequences, 45% to 70% seen once, with over 5% in the top ten. The sequenced sample was blood. These receptors were taken from a man younger than 30 in good health.

This clonotype was counted a few times. CDR3 protein: CASRQSPPTEAFF. CDR3 bases: TGTGCCAGCAGACAGAGCCCCCCCACTGAAGCTTTCTTT. The V and J genes are TRBV12-3 or TRBV12-4 and TRBJ1-1; D remains ambiguous. CDR3 length: 13 residues. V was trimmed by 6 bases and J by 4 bases, leaving 12 bases between them.

This clonotype was seen just once. The chain joins TRBV20-1 to TRBJ1-2; D perhaps matches TRBD1 (5 bases). The CDR3 runs to 14 residues. Germline CDR1 reads DFQATT; CDR2 reads SNEGSKA (reference sequence). Trimming stripped 1 base from V and 3 bases from J, with 12 bases between. The CDR3 reads CSARVRGSDYGYTF. CDR3 DNA sequence: TGCAGTGCTAGAGTTAGGGGATCGGACTATGGCTACACCTTC.

J is TRBJ2-2 and V is TRBV7-2, with TRBD2 matching 16 bases. This CDR3 is built from 16 residues. V was pared by 5 bases and J by 6 bases, with 3 bases of the junction left unmatched. CDR1 is SGHTA and CDR2 is FQGNSA in the germline V gene. The CDR3 DNA is TGTGCCAGCAGCCCGGGACTAGCGGGGGGGCCCGGGGAGCTGTTTTTT. This codes for CASSPGLAGGPGELFF.

The rearrangement links TRBV2 to TRBJ2-3, with 12 nucleotides matching TRBD2. Germline V lookup: CDR1 SNHLY, CDR2 FYNNEI. After removal of 6 bases from V and 7 bases from J, the junction contained 11 bases not matched to a gene. The CDR3 has 16 residues. The CDR3 reads CASRDTSGGHTYTQYF. The CDR3, as DNA: TGTGCCAGCAGAGACACTAGCGGGGGGCACACGTATACGCAGTATTTT.

This chain connects TRBV5-1 to TRBJ2-7; the match to TRBD1 covers 9 bases. The CDR3 is 14 amino acids. Germline V gene data show CDR1 as SGHRS and CDR2 as YFSETQ. The junction had 9 bases not matched to a gene; V was cut back by 4 bases and J by 7 bases. The CDR3 region has the DNA TGCGCCAGCAGCCCCCGGGACAGGGAGATTGAGCAGTACTTC. Protein product: CASSPRDREIEQYF.

The V gene is TRBV6-4, the J gene TRBJ2-3; D not certain. CDR3 size: 16 residues. Germline CDR1 and CDR2: MRHNA and SNTAGT. V lost 6 bases to trimming and J lost 0 bases, with 16 bases between them. Here the CDR3 DNA reads TGTGCCAGCAGCTTAAAGACATCGTTTAGCACAGATACGCAGTATTTT. As protein: CASSLKTSFSTDTQYF.

The chain uses TRBV20-1 and TRBJ2-7; TRBD2 aligns across 9 bases. Germline V gives CDR1 DFQATT, CDR2 SNEGSKA (reference sequence). After removal of 6 bases from V and 6 bases from J, the junction contained 9 bases not matched to a gene. The CDR3 loop spans 13 amino acids. The CDR3 protein is CSASGTSSREQYF. CDR3 coding DNA: TGCAGTGCCTCCGGGACTAGCTCTCGCGAGCAGTACTTC.

V and J are TRBV6-1 and TRBJ2-1; 8 bases line up with TRBD2. V lost 7 bases, J lost 12 bases, and 11 bases stayed unmatched. The CDR3 is 13 residues long. CDR1 is MNHNS, CDR2 SASEGT, per germline. The CDR3 coding sequence is TGTGCCAGCACTAGCGGGTCGTGGGGCGGGCAGTTCTTC. It yields the protein CASTSGSWGGQFF.